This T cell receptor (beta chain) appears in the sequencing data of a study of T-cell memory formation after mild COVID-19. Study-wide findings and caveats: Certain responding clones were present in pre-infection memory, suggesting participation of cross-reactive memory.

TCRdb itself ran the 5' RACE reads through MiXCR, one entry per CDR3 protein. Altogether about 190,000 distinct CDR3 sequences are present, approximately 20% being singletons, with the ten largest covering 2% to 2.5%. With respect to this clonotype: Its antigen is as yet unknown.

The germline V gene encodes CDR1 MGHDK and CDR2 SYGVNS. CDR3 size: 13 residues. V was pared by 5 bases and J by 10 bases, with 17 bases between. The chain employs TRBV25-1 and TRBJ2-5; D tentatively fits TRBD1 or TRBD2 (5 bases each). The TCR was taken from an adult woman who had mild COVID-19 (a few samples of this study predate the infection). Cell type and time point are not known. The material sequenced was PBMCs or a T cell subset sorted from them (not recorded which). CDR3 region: CASSRRGLLGQYF. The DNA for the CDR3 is TGTGCCAGCAGTCGACGGGGCCTTTTGGGCCAGTACTTC.